A selection of T cell receptor beta chains follows, all from one sample in a study of beta chain features in type 1 diabetes. TCRdb's copy holds only in-frame clones and misses some; the assay was immunoSEQ multiplex PCR. The sample includes under 400,000 clones, roughly 13% seen only once; the top ten take over 0.008%. Sequenced: naive CD4+ T cells from blood. The receptors here all came from a young woman with type 1 diabetes. Both conserved end residues are part of each CDR3. Each record gives: D gene, clone size, V gene, J gene, CDR3 protein, CDR3 DNA. D genes are given only for firm matches. Where a row states a size, it is once, few, many or the class of an expanded clone; other rows omit it.

>TRBD1|once|TRBV4-2|TRBJ1-5
CASSPAAGQKAQPQHF
TGTGCCAGCAGCCCCGCCGCGGGACAGAAGGCTCAGCCCCAGCATTTT
>TRBD2|few|TRBV15|TRBJ2-7
CATRPTSGSIYEQYF
TGTGCCACCAGGCCGACTAGCGGGAGTATCTACGAGCAGTACTTC
>NA|few|TRBV30|TRBJ2-5
CAWSPDRRRGPMETQYF
TGTGCCTGGAGTCCCGATCGACGGAGGGGGCCTATGGAGACCCAGTACTTC
>NA|NA|TRBV4-2|TRBJ1-5
CASSQDSGDSNQPQHF
TGTGCCAGCAGCCAAGACTCAGGGGATAGCAATCAGCCCCAGCATTTT
>NA|few|TRBV13|TRBJ2-3
CASSFRDFTDTQYF
TGTGCCAGCAGCTTTCGAGATTTCACAGATACGCAGTATTTT
>NA|NA|TRBV6-5|TRBJ2-1
CASSRRLVHNEQFF
TGTGCCAGCAGCCGTCGACTCGTCCACAATGAGCAGTTCTTC
>TRBD1|NA|TRBV28|TRBJ2-1
CASSLWGTGENNEQFF
TGTGCCAGCAGTTTATGGGGGACAGGGGAAAACAATGAGCAGTTCTTC
>NA|few|TRBV5-1|TRBJ1-1
CASSLGVQGNTEAFF
TGCGCCAGCAGCTTGGGGGTACAGGGTAACACTGAAGCTTTCTTT
>NA|NA|TRBV5-1|TRBJ2-5
CASSLGAAEWETQYF
TGCGCCAGCAGCTTGGGCGCCGCGGAGTGGGAGACCCAGTACTTC
>NA|few|TRBV6-6|TRBJ1-4
CASSNGQSNEKLFF
TGTGCCAGCAGCAACGGACAGTCTAATGAAAAACTGTTTTTT
>NA|NA|TRBV28|TRBJ1-1
CASRGGLNTEAFF
TGTGCCAGCAGGGGAGGGCTGAACACTGAAGCTTTCTTT
>NA|NA|TRBV5-4|TRBJ1-1
CASSSAGNLNTEAFF
TGTGCCAGCAGCTCCGCCGGGAACCTGAACACTGAAGCTTTCTTT
>TRBD2|few|TRBV9|TRBJ2-7
CASSVLAGFGEQYF
TGTGCCAGCAGCGTCCTAGCGGGGTTCGGCGAGCAGTACTTC
>NA|NA|TRBV6-5|TRBJ1-6
CASTPQGLYSPLHF
TGTGCCAGCACCCCACAGGGCTTATACTCACCCCTCCACTTT
>NA|NA|TRBV18|TRBJ2-1
CASSPRNRPYNEQFF
TGTGCCAGCTCACCAAGGAACAGACCCTACAATGAGCAGTTCTTC
>TRBD1|NA|TRBV7-2|TRBJ1-5
CASSLMQGADQPQHF
TGTGCCAGCAGCTTAATGCAGGGGGCTGATCAGCCCCAGCATTTT
>TRBD2|few|TRBV4-3|TRBJ2-5
CASSQGSGRSETQYF
TGCGCCAGCAGCCAGGGTAGCGGGAGGTCGGAGACCCAGTACTTC
>NA|NA|TRBV9|TRBJ1-4
CASSATGSGEKLFF
TGTGCCAGCAGCGCCACAGGGAGTGGTGAAAAACTGTTTTTT
>TRBD1|few|TRBV30|TRBJ1-5
CAWSFGQGDAEPQHF
TGTGCCTGGAGTTTCGGACAGGGAGACGCGGAGCCCCAGCATTTT
>TRBD1|few|TRBV6-5|TRBJ2-3
CASSYPGGDTQYF
TGTGCCAGCAGTTACCCAGGGGGAGATACGCAGTATTTT
>TRBD1|NA|TRBV30|TRBJ1-4
CAWSPSGTGGEKLFF
TGTGCCTGGAGTCCTTCCGGGACAGGGGGTGAAAAACTGTTTTTT
>NA|NA|TRBV14|TRBJ2-4
CASSQNSGNIQYF
TGTGCCAGCAGCCAAAATAGCGGAAACATTCAGTACTTC
>TRBD2|NA|TRBV11-3|TRBJ2-1
CASSLGAGTSSSNEQFF
TGTGCCAGCAGCTTAGGGGCCGGGACTAGCAGCTCCAATGAGCAGTTCTTC
>NA|NA|TRBV5-1|TRBJ1-2
CASSYDFGGGYTF
TGCGCCAGCAGCTACGACTTTGGTGGGGGCTACACCTTC
>NA|few|TRBV9|TRBJ2-2
CASSAPGQYTGELFF
TGTGCCAGCAGCGCCCCCGGACAGTACACCGGGGAGCTGTTTTTT